This T cell receptor beta chain is from a study of blood T cell repertoires in COVID-19. Study in general: Collection of acute and convalescent COVID-19 samples took place in the United States, Italy and Spain. PBMCs, B-cell-depleted T cells, or T cells provided the cDNA or gDNA that made up the material.

The germline V gene has CDR1 WSHSY and CDR2 SAAADI. This CDR3 is built from 15 residues. With 8 bases clipped from V and 2 bases from J, the junction kept 8 bases outside the gene matches. Original processing methods: Amplification of reference gene primers was used by the study to estimate nucleated cell counts. Repertoires were generated with immunoSEQ multiplex PCR, while TCRdb's copy carries only in-frame clones and drops some. V and J calls and clone size are given by that table; D and trimming were obtained from the DNA. The repertoire has approximately 240,000 clones, more than 80% of them found once; the top ten carry around 1.3%.

This clonotype was obtained from a woman aged 25 to 39 with COVID-19, enrolled during active disease. The J gene is TRBJ2-3, the V gene TRBV10-2; 9 nucleotides match TRBD1. Sequencing was done on a sample of peripheral blood. The CDR3 sequence: CASSRQGEFTDTQYF. The DNA of the CDR3 is TGCGCCAGCTCTCGACAGGGGGAGTTCACAGATACGCAGTATTTT.